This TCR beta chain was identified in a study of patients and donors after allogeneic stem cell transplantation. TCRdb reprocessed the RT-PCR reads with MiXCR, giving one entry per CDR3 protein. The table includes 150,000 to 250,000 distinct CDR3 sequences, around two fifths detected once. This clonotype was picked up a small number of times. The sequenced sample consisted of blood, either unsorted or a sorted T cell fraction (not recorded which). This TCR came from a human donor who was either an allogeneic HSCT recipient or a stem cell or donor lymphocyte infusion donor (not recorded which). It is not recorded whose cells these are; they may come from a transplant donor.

The CDR3 sequence is CASSQESTRQNTEAFF. The CDR3 region has the DNA TGTGCCAGCAGCCAAGAATCGACAAGACAGAACACTGAAGCTTTCTTT. The chain combines TRBV4-2 with TRBJ1-1; D gene ambiguous. This CDR3 comprises 16 residues. V was cut by 0 bases and J by 1 base, with 12 bases left in between. Germline loops: CDR1 LGHNA, CDR2 YNFKEQ.